These 17 T cell receptor beta chains originate from one sample sequenced in a study of T cells after yellow fever vaccination. One entry per CDR3 protein results from TCRdb running MiXCR on the 5' RACE reads. The sample holds around 63,000 distinct CDR3 sequences; roughly 7.4% are singletons and the top ten take just over 35%. Sequencing was performed on CD8+ T cells sorted from PBMCs, taken 15 days after the yellow fever booster vaccination. Source of these receptors: a man aged 25 to 40 who received the YFV17D yellow fever vaccine.

This clonotype occurred a few times. The chain links TRBV7-6 to TRBJ2-1; the D gene is possibly TRBD2 (5 bases). V was pared by 1 base and J by 2 bases, with 18 bases between. The CDR3 has 18 residues. Germline CDR1 reads SGHVS; CDR2 reads FNYEAQ. The CDR3 DNA reads as TGTGCCAGCAGCTTAGGAATTCTAGCCGCGGCCCCCTACAATGAGCAGTTCTTC. It encodes CASSLGILAAAPYNEQFF.

In this sample, this clonotype turned up many times. This chain uses TRBV7-9 with TRBJ2-7; 7 bases match TRBD2. The ends lost 0 bases at V and 0 bases at J; junction bases unmatched: 5. Germline V gives CDR1 SEHNR, CDR2 FQNEAQ (reference sequence). This CDR3 comprises 16 residues. The CDR3 loop is CASSLALRELSYEQYF. As DNA, the CDR3 is TGTGCCAGCAGCTTAGCCTTGCGGGAGCTCTCCTACGAGCAGTACTTC.

This clonotype has at least ten counts. The chain couples TRBV7-9 to TRBJ1-1; D gene uncertain. Trimming took 2 bases from V and 1 from J, leaving 11 bases between them. The CDR3 is made up of 15 amino acids. In germline, CDR1 is SEHNR, CDR2 FQNEAQ (reference sequence). The CDR3 bases are TGTGCCAGCAGCTTACCGGGGAGGGCGAACACTGAAGCTTTCTTT. Encoded protein: CASSLPGRANTEAFF.

The sample holds many counts of this clonotype. The gene calls are TRBV29-1 and TRBJ2-2; D gene unclear. The V and J ends lost 0 bases and 0 bases respectively, with 8 bases between them. The CDR3 is made up of 15 amino acids. Germline CDR1 and CDR2: SQVTM and ANQGSEA. CDR3 nucleotide sequence: TGCAGCGTTGAAGATCCCGCAGCGAACACCGGGGAGCTGTTTTTT. Translating it yields CSVEDPAANTGELFF.

This clonotype was detected ten times or more. As DNA, the CDR3 is TGCAGTGCTAGAGATCAATGGACTAGCGGGAACTACGAGCAGTACTTC. Amino acids: CSARDQWTSGNYEQYF. The chain joins TRBV20-1 to TRBJ2-7; TRBD2 aligns across 12 bases. V trimming: 0 bases; J trimming: 3 bases; junction bases outside the gene matches: 6. CDR3 length: 16 amino acids. Germline V gene sequence: CDR1 DFQATT, CDR2 SNEGSKA (reference sequence).

This clonotype was seen many times. The gene calls are TRBV3-1 and TRBJ1-1; the D gene is possibly TRBD1 (5 bases). The CDR3 spans 13 residues. The V end was cut by 4 bases, the J end by 6 bases, with 12 bases between. Looked up from germline, CDR1 is LGHDT and CDR2 is YNNKEL (reference sequence). This CDR3 is CASSLIAGPEAFF. CDR3 DNA: TGTGCCAGCAGCCTCATAGCGGGACCTGAAGCTTTCTTT.

This sequence joins TRBV27 and TRBJ2-5; TRBD2 matches 11 bases. Germline CDR1 reads MNHEY; CDR2 reads SMNVEV (reference sequence). The CDR3 loop spans 20 amino acids. Losses at the gene ends were 3 bases for V and 1 base for J; bases not matched to a gene: 16. The CDR3 bases are TGTGCCAGCAGTTTTGCCTCCCCGGGACTAGCGGCAGGTTCCCAAGAGACCCAGTACTTC. Translating gives CASSFASPGLAAGSQETQYF.

This clonotype was found many times. The chain joins TRBV29-1 to TRBJ1-4; 7 nucleotides line up with TRBD1. The ends lost 7 bases at V and 4 bases at J; junction bases unmatched: 6. This CDR3 region has 13 residues. Germline-derived CDR1 and CDR2 are SQVTM and ANQGSEA. CDR3 in amino acids: CSGRDSLNEKLFF. The DNA of the CDR3 is TGCAGCGGACGGGACAGTCTTAATGAAAAACTGTTTTTT. The entire variable domain, with the rest obtained from reference TRBV29-1 and TRBJ1-4, is as follows: SAVISQKPSRDICQRGTSLTIQCQVDSQVTMMFWYRQQPGQSLTLIATANQGSEATYESGFVIDKFPISRPNLTFSTLTVSNMSPEDSSIYLCSGRDSLNEKLFFGSGTQLSVL.

A word on this clonotype: This may be a read error: a much more frequent sequence differs by one nucleotide. The chain carries TRBV6-5 and TRBJ2-1, with unresolved D. Germline V gene sequence: CDR1 MNHEY, CDR2 SVGAGI. Trimming cost V 1 base and J 0 bases, with 16 bases left between them. CDR3 size: 18 residues. CDR3 amino acids: CASSYLIYSSSSYNEQFF. CDR3 nucleotides: TGTGCCAGCAGTTACTTGATTTACAGTAGCAGCTCCTACAATGAGCAGTTCTTC.

This clonotype was counted many times. The chain couples TRBV27 to TRBJ2-7, with 7 bases lining up with TRBD1. The V gene's germline CDR1 is MNHEY and CDR2 SMNVEV (reference sequence). The CDR3 contains 15 residues. V dropped 6 bases and J dropped 2; count of bases not matched to a gene: 10. Here the CDR3 DNA reads TGTGCCAGCAGAGAATCGACAGGGCCACCCTACGAGCAGTACTTC. Translation: CASRESTGPPYEQYF.

This clonotype was seen at least ten times. This chain connects TRBV7-8 to TRBJ2-1; 7 bases are shared with TRBD2. Germline assignment: CDR1 SGHVS and CDR2 FQNEAQ. V shed 3 bases, J shed 6 bases, and the junction held 5 bases outside the gene matches. The CDR3 length is 14 residues. CDR3 nucleotide sequence: TGTGCCAGCAGCTTCCAGAGACTAGCCAATGAGCAGTTCTTC. Protein sequence: CASSFQRLANEQFF.

This clonotype was recorded many times. The chain combines TRBV27 with TRBJ2-1; D possibly corresponds to TRBD1 (6 bases). The length of the CDR3 is 11 residues. Germline CDR1 reads MNHEY; CDR2 reads SMNVEV (reference sequence). The V end lost 5 bases, the J end lost 7 bases, and 6 bases lay between the germline ends. CDR3 bases: TGTGCCAGCAGTACAGGGAATGAGCAGTTCTTC. This sequence encodes CASSTGNEQFF.

As regards this clonotype: A much larger clonotype is one base distant, so this may be a read error. The chain has TRBV12-3 or TRBV12-4 and TRBJ2-1; the D is unclear. This CDR3 region has 15 residues. V was trimmed by 6 bases and J by 0 bases, leaving 12 bases between them. The CDR3 DNA reads as TGTGCCAGCAGCCGGATTTGGAGCTCCTACAATGAGCAGTTCTTC. This sequence encodes CASSRIWSSYNEQFF.

This clonotype has a count of ten or more. The V and J genes are TRBV7-2 and TRBJ2-1; 7 nucleotides align to TRBD1. The CDR3 loop spans 16 amino acids. The germline CDR1 and CDR2 sequences are SGHTA and FQGNSA. With V trimmed by 4 bases and J by 6 bases, 12 bases remained unmatched. The CDR3 coding sequence is TGTGCCAGCAGCTCCCTCCTTGGGGCAGGGGGCAATGAGCAGTTCTTC. Translation: CASSSLLGAGGNEQFF. The full variable domain, in which reference TRBV7-2 and TRBJ2-1 provide the parts outside the CDR3, is GAGVSQSPSNKVTEKGKDVELRCDPISGHTALYWYRQSLGQGLEFLIYFQGNSAPDKSGLPSDRFSAERTGGSVSTLTIQRTQQEDSAVYLCASSSLLGAGGNEQFFGPGTRLTVL.

This clonotype was counted at least ten times. The V and J genes are TRBV10-3 and TRBJ2-1; weak D call: TRBD2 (5 bases). Trimming took off 9 bases at V and 5 bases at J, with 11 bases between the two ends. In germline, CDR1 is ENHRY, CDR2 SYGVKD. This CDR3 is 12 amino acids long. CDR3 bases: TGTGCCATGGGGAGCGCTAACAATGAGCAGTTCTTC. It specifies CAMGSANNEQFF.

This clonotype was counted ten times or more. The gene calls are TRBV10-2 and TRBJ2-7; TRBD2 agrees at 7 bases. V was clipped by 3 bases and J by 3 bases; unmatched bases: 8. The germline CDR1 and CDR2 sequences are WSHSY and SAAADI. This CDR3 is 15 amino acids long. CDR3 loop: CASSESAGAIYEQYF. Here the CDR3 DNA reads TGCGCCAGCAGTGAATCTGCGGGAGCGATCTACGAGCAGTACTTC.

This clonotype was counted many times. The chain has TRBV5-4 and TRBJ2-7; D remains ambiguous. The CDR3 has 17 residues. Germline V gene lookup returns CDR1 SGHNT and CDR2 YYREEE (reference sequence). The V end was cut by 4 bases, the J end by 3 bases, with 23 bases between. CDR3 DNA: TGTGCCAGCAGCCCAACCCTCGGACCGAGCTCCGGCTACGAGCAGTACTTC. Protein sequence: CASSPTLGPSSGYEQYF.